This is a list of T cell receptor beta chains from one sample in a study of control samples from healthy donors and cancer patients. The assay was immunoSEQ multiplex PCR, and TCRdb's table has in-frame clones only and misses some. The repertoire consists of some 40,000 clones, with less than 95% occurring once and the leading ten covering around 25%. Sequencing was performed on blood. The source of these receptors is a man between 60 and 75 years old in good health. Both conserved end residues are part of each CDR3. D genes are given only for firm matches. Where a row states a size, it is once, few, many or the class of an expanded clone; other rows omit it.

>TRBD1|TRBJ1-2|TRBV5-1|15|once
CASSWTGGRSDGYTF
TGCGCCAGCAGCTGGACAGGGGGTCGTTCTGATGGCTACACCTTC
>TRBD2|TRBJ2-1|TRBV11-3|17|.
CASSLGPSGSSYNEQFF
TGTGCCAGCAGCTTAGGTCCTAGCGGGAGCTCCTACAATGAGCAGTTCTTC
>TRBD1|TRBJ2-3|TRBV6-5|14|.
CAGQGFRNTDTQYF
TGTGCCGGACAGGGGTTCCGGAACACAGATACGCAGTATTTT
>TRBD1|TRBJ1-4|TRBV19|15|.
CATTLAGTGDEKLFF
TGTGCCACCACCCTAGCGGGGACAGGGGACGAAAAACTGTTTTTT
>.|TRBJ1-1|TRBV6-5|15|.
CASNPSRVGYTEAFF
TGTGCCAGCAACCCCTCGCGGGTAGGGTACACTGAAGCTTTCTTT
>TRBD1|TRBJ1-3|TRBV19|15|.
CAVSTGMGVGNTIYF
TGTGCCGTTTCGACAGGGATGGGTGTTGGAAACACCATATATTTT
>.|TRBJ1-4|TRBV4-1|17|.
CASSQDRGKGTGEKLFF
TGCGCCAGCAGCCAAGATCGAGGGAAGGGAACGGGTGAAAAACTGTTTTTT
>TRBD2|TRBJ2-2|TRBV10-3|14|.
CATLAGAGTGELFF
TGTGCCACCTTAGCGGGAGCGGGCACCGGGGAGCTGTTTTTT
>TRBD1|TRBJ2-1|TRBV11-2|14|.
CASSFRTGNNEQFF
TGTGCCAGCAGCTTTCGGACAGGGAACAATGAGCAGTTCTTC
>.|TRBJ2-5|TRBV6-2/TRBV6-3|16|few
CASSYSIGQSSETQYF
TGTGCCAGCAGTTACTCGATAGGACAGTCTTCGGAGACCCAGTACTTC
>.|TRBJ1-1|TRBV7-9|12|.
CASSLAATEAFF
TGTGCCAGCAGCTTAGCGGCCACTGAAGCTTTCTTT
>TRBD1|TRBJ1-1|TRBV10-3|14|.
CAIRGRGWDTEAFF
TGTGCCATCAGGGGCAGGGGGTGGGACACTGAAGCTTTCTTT
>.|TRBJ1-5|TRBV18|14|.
CASSSGTGNQPQHF
TGTGCCAGCTCTTCGGGAACTGGGAATCAGCCCCAGCATTTT
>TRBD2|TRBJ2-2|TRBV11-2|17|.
CASSPWTSGSRSGELFF
TGTGCCAGCAGCCCCTGGACTAGCGGGAGTCGGTCGGGGGAGCTGTTTTTT
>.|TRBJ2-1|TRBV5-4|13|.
CASSRDFASEQFF
TGTGCCAGCTCCCGGGACTTCGCGAGTGAGCAGTTCTTC
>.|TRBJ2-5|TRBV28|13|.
CASSHKTKETQYF
TGTGCCAGCAGCCATAAGACTAAGGAGACCCAGTACTTC
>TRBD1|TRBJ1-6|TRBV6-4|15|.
CASSVRTGQNSPLHF
TGTGCCAGCAGTGTCCGGACAGGGCAAAATTCACCCCTCCACTTT
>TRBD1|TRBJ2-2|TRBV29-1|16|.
CSVEAGQGAGTGELFF
TGCAGCGTTGAAGCGGGACAGGGGGCCGGCACCGGGGAGCTGTTTTTT
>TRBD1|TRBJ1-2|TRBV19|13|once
CASSMVTGGGYTF
TGTGCCAGTAGTATGGTGACAGGGGGCGGCTACACCTTC
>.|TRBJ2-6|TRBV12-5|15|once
CASGSIGTGANVLTF
TGTGCTAGTGGGTCCATCGGGACTGGGGCCAACGTCCTGACTTTC
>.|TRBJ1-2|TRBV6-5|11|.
CAVHVGNGHTF
TGTGCCGTCCATGTCGGGAATGGCCACACCTTC
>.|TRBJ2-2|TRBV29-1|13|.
CSADTGYTGELFF
TGCAGCGCCGATACAGGGTACACCGGGGAGCTGTTTTTT
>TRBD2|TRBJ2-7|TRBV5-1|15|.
CASSLVGGGDYEQYF
TGCGCCAGCAGCTTGGTGGGGGGAGGGGACTACGAGCAGTACTTC
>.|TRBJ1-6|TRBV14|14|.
CASSQEWRGSPLHF
TGTGCCAGCAGCCAAGAATGGAGGGGTTCACCCCTCCACTTT
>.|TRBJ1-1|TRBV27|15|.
CATRVGVAMNTEAFF
TGTGCCACCAGGGTGGGGGTGGCGATGAACACTGAAGCTTTCTTT
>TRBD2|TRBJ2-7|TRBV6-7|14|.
CASRTSGRAYEQYF
TGTGCCAGCAGAACTAGCGGGAGGGCCTACGAGCAGTACTTC
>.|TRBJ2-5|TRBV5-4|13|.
CASSLKGGETQYF
TGTGCCAGCAGCTTGAAGGGAGGCGAGACCCAGTACTTC
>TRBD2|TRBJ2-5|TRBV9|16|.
CASSVGMGEGRETQYF
TGTGCCAGCAGCGTGGGGATGGGGGAGGGCCGGGAGACCCAGTACTTC
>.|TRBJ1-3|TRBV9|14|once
CASSVGRWGNTIYF
TGTGCCAGCAGCGTAGGGCGCTGGGGAAACACCATATATTTT
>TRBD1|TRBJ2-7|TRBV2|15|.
CASSVAGQGIYEQYF
TGTGCCAGCAGTGTAGCCGGACAGGGAATATACGAGCAGTACTTC
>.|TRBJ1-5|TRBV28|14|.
CASSLRGNNQPQHF
TGTGCCAGCAGTTTAAGGGGGAACAATCAGCCCCAGCATTTT
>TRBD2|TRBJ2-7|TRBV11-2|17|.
CASSLTQREGQFYEQYF
TGTGCCAGCAGCTTAACCCAGCGGGAGGGCCAGTTTTACGAGCAGTACTTC
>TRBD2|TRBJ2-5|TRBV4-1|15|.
CASSQDGGEVETQYF
TGCGCCAGCAGCCAAGATGGGGGGGAGGTAGAGACCCAGTACTTC
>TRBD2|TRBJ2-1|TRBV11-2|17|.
CASSPKLGTSGYNEQFF
TGTGCCAGCAGCCCAAAACTCGGGACTAGCGGTTACAATGAGCAGTTCTTC
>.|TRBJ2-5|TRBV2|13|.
CAILGKEQETQYF
TGTGCCATTCTAGGGAAAGAACAAGAGACCCAGTACTTC
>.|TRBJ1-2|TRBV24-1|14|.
CATSDFQGSYGYTF
TGTGCCACCAGTGATTTCCAGGGCAGCTATGGCTACACCTTC
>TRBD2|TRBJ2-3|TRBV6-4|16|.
CASSDSASGSIDTQYF
TGTGCCAGCAGTGATTCGGCTAGCGGGTCCATCGATACGCAGTATTTT
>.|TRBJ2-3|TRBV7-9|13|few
CASSSTGTDTQYF
TGTGCCAGCAGCTCGACGGGCACAGATACGCAGTATTTT
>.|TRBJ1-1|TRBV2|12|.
CASSPSASGAFF
TGTGCCAGCAGTCCTAGTGCTAGTGGCGCTTTCTTT
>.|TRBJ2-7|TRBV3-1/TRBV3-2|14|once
CASSPRDTSYEQYF
TGTGCCAGCAGCCCCCGGGACACATCCTACGAGCAGTACTTC
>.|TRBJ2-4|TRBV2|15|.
CASSAMGLAKNIQYF
TGTGCCAGCAGTGCGATGGGGCTAGCCAAAAACATTCAGTACTTC
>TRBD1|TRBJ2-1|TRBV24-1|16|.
CATSDPSGQLYNEQFF
TGTGCCACCAGTGACCCCTCGGGACAGCTCTACAATGAGCAGTTCTTC
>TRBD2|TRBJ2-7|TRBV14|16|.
CASSQNGLAGIYEQYF
TGTGCCAGCAGCCAGAACGGACTAGCGGGTATCTACGAGCAGTACTTC
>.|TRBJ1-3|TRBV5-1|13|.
CASSTRQGNTIYF
TGCGCCAGCAGCACCAGACAGGGAAACACCATATATTTT
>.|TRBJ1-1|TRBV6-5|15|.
CASSYTGGSYTEAFF
TGTGCCAGCAGTTACACCGGGGGGTCGTACACTGAAGCTTTCTTT
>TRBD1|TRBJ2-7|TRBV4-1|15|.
CASSQRGQQSYEQYF
TGCGCCAGCAGCCAACGGGGACAGCAGTCCTACGAGCAGTACTTC
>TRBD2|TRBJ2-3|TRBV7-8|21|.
CASSLAVLAGLNEWGTDTQYF
TGTGCCAGCAGCTTAGCGGTACTAGCGGGACTTAATGAATGGGGCACAGATACGCAGTATTTT